A selection of T cell receptor beta chains follows, all from one sample in a study of T-cell reconstitution after alpha-beta-depleted transplantation in children. TCRdb redid the calling of the PCR reads with MiXCR, one entry per CDR3 protein. The sample comprises around 300,000 distinct CDR3 sequences, around 25% of which are singletons, and approximately 10% rests with the top ten. The source was PBMCs, mostly from graft donor cells, collected 180 days after TCRalphabeta/CD19-depleted stem cell transplant. These receptors were taken from a male patient younger than 18 who had a stem cell transplant for acute lymphoblastic leukemia, so the T cells may come from the graft donor. Each CDR3 is given with its conserved first and last residue. The order of the fields is V gene, clone size, J gene, CDR3 protein. Size is stated for part of the rows, as once, few or many counts, or as a class when the clone is expanded.

TRBV11-2	.	TRBJ2-3	CASSLGSAQYF
TRBV7-3	.	TRBJ2-7	CASSLLGTENEQYF
TRBV20-1	.	TRBJ2-3	CSDSRSMF
TRBV5-1	many	TRBJ2-1	CASSLVREGYNEQFF
TRBV5-1	many	TRBJ2-7	CASSFGLTYEQYF
TRBV6-1	.	TRBJ2-4	CASKSLGTGRSIQYF
TRBV28	few	TRBJ2-1	CASSLGLAGASSYNEQFF
TRBV7-2	few	TRBJ2-7	CASSPFGGGGEQYF
TRBV5-1	.	TRBJ2-1	CASSLASSGVQQFF
TRBV5-5	many	TRBJ2-1	CASSAGLNYNEQFF
TRBV2	few	TRBJ2-2	CASRTGAGELFF
TRBV5-1	few	TRBJ2-1	CASSWTDSQRGYNEQFF
TRBV20-1	.	TRBJ2-7	CSASPNRATYEQYF
TRBV11-2	.	TRBJ2-7	CASSPTGTETYEQYF
TRBV7-9	once	TRBJ1-5	CASSFGFRGEQPQHF
TRBV5-1	.	TRBJ2-3	CASSLENGGGDTQYF
TRBV27	.	TRBJ2-5	CASSSPGLQETQYF
TRBV27	.	TRBJ2-4	CASRPGTTAKNIQYF
TRBV9	.	TRBJ2-1	CASSARDPANEQFF
TRBV19	.	TRBJ1-6	CASWGRDSPLHF
TRBV7-9	.	TRBJ1-1	CASSNRDKNTEAFF
TRBV4-2	many	TRBJ1-5	CASSLRTNSNQPQHF
TRBV7-9	.	TRBJ2-7	CASSSEGGYEQYF
TRBV7-6	.	TRBJ2-5	CASSSAEYQETQYF
TRBV30	few	TRBJ2-1	CAWSVGRILDEQFF
TRBV24-1	.	TRBJ2-1	CATSDLHVGGDRYNEQFF
TRBV13	few	TRBJ2-1	CASSLAASGRDPYNEQFF
TRBV29-1	.	TRBJ2-7	CSVTGTASYEQYF
TRBV7-2	few	TRBJ2-5	CASTRDREETQYF
TRBV6-5	.	TRBJ2-1	CASSYSRLAGYYNEQFF
TRBV20-1	.	TRBJ2-7	CSASEPGYEQYF